This T cell receptor beta chain was recovered during a study of T cell responses to AZD1222 COVID-19 vaccine. The CDR3 loop spans 15 amino acids. Between the trimmed V and J ends, which lost 6 bases and 0 bases, there was a span of 11 bases. Germline assignment: CDR1 SEHNR and CDR2 FQNEAQ (reference sequence). The protocol was immunoSEQ multiplex PCR, while the TCRdb copy is restricted to in-frame clones and leaves out a portion. The sample has approximately 170,000 clones, roughly 88% seen once. The source material was peripheral blood, sampled 28 days after the second AZD1222 dose. The TCR originated in an adult who received the AZD1222 COVID-19 vaccine. The V gene is TRBV7-9, the J gene TRBJ2-2; the D gene is possibly TRBD1 (6 bases). The CDR3 coding sequence is TGTGCCAGCAGTTCGGACAGTGCGAACACCGGGGAGCTGTTTTTT. This codes for CASSSDSANTGELFF.